This paragraph covers one T cell receptor beta chain sequence. Its antigen is undetermined. This record comes from a study of T cell responses to AZD1222 COVID-19 vaccine. The protocol was immunoSEQ multiplex PCR, while the TCRdb copy is restricted to in-frame clones and leaves out a portion. The sample records about 67,000 clones, roughly 80% being singletons. Trimming took off 7 bases at V and 8 bases at J, with 12 bases between the two ends. This CDR3 spans 12 amino acids. In germline, CDR1 is KGHDR, CDR2 SFDVKD. Study conclusions and caveats: AZD1222 recipients seropositive at baseline numbered only 6 or 7. Clonal diversity was possibly underestimated, and the donors were mostly white British, with more females.

The specimen was peripheral blood, collected 28 days after the second AZD1222 dose. The receptor comes from an adult who received the AZD1222 COVID-19 vaccine. The chain uses TRBV24-1 and TRBJ2-3, with D tentatively TRBD2 (7 bases). CDR3: CATSGGRGTQYF. Here the CDR3 DNA reads TGTGCCACCAGCGGGGGGCGGGGTACGCAGTATTTT.